This TCR beta chain was recovered during a study of vaccination effects on CD4 cells after COVID-19. A single count supports this clone. What it binds is not known. Data came from immunoSEQ multiplex PCR; TCRdb stores just in-frame clones and leaves some out. This sample yields some 79,000 clones, of which 70% to 75% are seen a single time; roughly 1.7% belongs to the top ten. In the ViraFEST assay, antigen-specific CD4+ clonotypes were identified by expansion after peptide-pool stimulation. Having been cultured for 9 to 11 days, the cells underwent CD4+ T cell isolation. Nucleocapsid antibody tests were negative, and the vaccine recipients had no prior SARS-CoV-2 infection. IL-2 medium supplanted half the medium on days 3 and 7. V was shortened by 4 bases and J by 0 bases, with 12 bases between the two germline ends. This CDR3 is built from 15 residues. Germline V lookup: CDR1 SGHDN, CDR2 FVKESK.

The specimen comprised CD4+ T cells from PBMCs cultured with HCoV-229E spike peptides, sampled before COVID-19 vaccination. This sequence originates from a human donor who received a COVID-19 vaccine. The chain couples TRBV14 to TRBJ2-5, with D unresolved. The CDR3 sequence: CASSPSRVHQETQYF. Here the CDR3 DNA reads TGTGCCAGCAGCCCCAGCCGGGTCCACCAAGAGACCCAGTACTTC. Drawing the rest from reference TRBV14 and TRBJ2-5, the complete variable domain is EAGVTQFPSHSVIEKGQTVTLRCDPISGHDNLYWYRRVMGKEIKFLLHFVKESKQDESGMPNNRFLAERTGGTYSTLKVQPAELEDSGVYFCASSPSRVHQETQYFGPGTRLLVL.